Below are 2 T cell receptor beta chains sequenced from a single sample in a study of blood T cells in healthy people across ages. The second PCR ran about 7 to 12 cycles with a sample-barcoded 5' primer and J-beta primers. TCRdb re-called the 5' RACE reads through MiXCR, storing one row per CDR3 protein. The data hold over 500,000 distinct CDR3 sequences, with roughly a quarter observed a single time. These records were also assigned to another study, of T cells of mothers and their children.

The source material was blood. The receptors here all came from a boy aged 2 to 10 in good health.

This clonotype was seen just once. The chain joins TRBV6-7 to TRBJ1-2, with TRBD1 identical over 8 bases. TRBV6-7 belongs to the ORF category, with a function that is uncertain. V trimming: 4 bases; J trimming: 4 bases; junction bases outside the gene matches: 17. This CDR3 is built from 18 residues. CDR3 in amino acids: CASSWPGTGPSTIYGYTF. Written as DNA, the CDR3 is TGTGCCAGCAGTTGGCCCGGGACAGGCCCCTCTACGATCTATGGCTACACCTTC.

The chain joins TRBV12-3 or TRBV12-4 to TRBJ1-2; the D gene is possibly TRBD1 (6 bases). Trimming left V 6 bases short and J 8 bases short, with 16 bases between. The CDR3 runs to 13 residues. CDR3 in DNA: TGTGCCAGCAGCGCTGTGACAGGTGGAGGCTACACCTTC. Translating gives CASSAVTGGGYTF.